This is a list of T cell receptor beta chains from one sample in a study of blood T cell repertoires in COVID-19. The assay was immunoSEQ multiplex PCR, and TCRdb's table has in-frame clones only and misses some. Among about 310,000 clones, 90% were seen once, and the ten largest hold around 0.93%. Sequencing input: peripheral blood. These receptors were collected from a woman between 35 and 50 years old with COVID-19, enrolled during active disease. The CDR3 runs from the conserved cysteine through the conserved F or W. Fields, in order: V gene, clone size, J gene, D gene, CDR3 DNA, CDR3 protein. D genes are given only for firm matches. Clone size is given for some rows only: seen once, a few or many times, or a class if the clone is expanded.

TRBV27	.	TRBJ1-5	.	TGTGCCAGCAGTTTACAGGGTGATCAGCCCCAGCATTTT	CASSLQGDQPQHF
TRBV5-1	.	TRBJ1-1	.	TGCGCCAGCAGCTTGGAACTGGCAGGGTACACTGAAGCTTTCTTT	CASSLELAGYTEAFF
TRBV6-5	.	TRBJ1-5	TRBD1	TGTGCCAGCAGTTACTCCTGGACAGGGAACCAGCCCCAGCATTTT	CASSYSWTGNQPQHF
TRBV18	.	TRBJ2-1	TRBD2	TGTGCCAGCTCACCATATCCCTCGACTAGCGGGGGAAATGAGCAGTTCTTC	CASSPYPSTSGGNEQFF
TRBV7-8	.	TRBJ2-1	.	TGTGCCAGCAGCTTCAGTGGGGGACTCCCAAGCTCCTACAATGAGCAGTTCTTC	CASSFSGGLPSSYNEQFF
TRBV5-1	once	TRBJ2-1	.	TGCGCCAGCAGCTTTCAGGACAATGAGCAGTTCTTC	CASSFQDNEQFF
TRBV19	.	TRBJ1-6	TRBD1	TGTGCCAGTAGTATAGGCCGCCGCCTGGGACAGCAATCACCCCTCCACTTT	CASSIGRRLGQQSPLHF
TRBV7-3	.	TRBJ1-1	.	TGTGCCAGCAGCCTAACGCGGGGAGACACTGAAGCTTTCTTT	CASSLTRGDTEAFF
TRBV27	.	TRBJ1-1	.	TGTGCCAGCCAAGCGAGGGAGGGACGGATGAACACTGAAGCTTTCTTT	CASQAREGRMNTEAFF
TRBV18	.	TRBJ2-1	.	TGTGCCAGCTCACCACCCCCCCGGGGATTGAACAATGAGCAGTTCTTC	CASSPPPRGLNNEQFF
TRBV9	.	TRBJ2-3	.	TGTGCCAGCAGCGTAGTCCCCGCGGGGGCCTCCACAGATACGCAGTATTTT	CASSVVPAGASTDTQYF
TRBV5-1	.	TRBJ2-3	.	TGCGCCAGCAGCTTGCTGGGGGCCCCAGATACGCAGTATTTT	CASSLLGAPDTQYF
TRBV5-1	.	TRBJ2-7	TRBD1	TGCGCCAGCAGCCCGACAGGGAGCTACGAGCAGTACTTC	CASSPTGSYEQYF
TRBV19	.	TRBJ2-7	.	TGTGCCAGTATGGTAGGAAGGGGTGGGGCTTACGAGCAGTACTTC	CASMVGRGGAYEQYF
TRBV11-2	.	TRBJ1-1	.	TGTGCCAGCAGCCCACGGACTGAGGCTTTCTTT	CASSPRTEAFF
TRBV11-2	.	TRBJ2-1	.	TGTGCCAGCAGCTTAGAGGCCGGCGGTAATGAGCAGTTCTTC	CASSLEAGGNEQFF
TRBV6-6	.	TRBJ2-1	TRBD2	TGTGCCAGCAGTTATACGGCGGGAGGCGCCTACAATGAGCAGTTCTTC	CASSYTAGGAYNEQFF
TRBV30	.	TRBJ1-1	.	TGTGCCTGGAGTCCCGGAAAGGGGGGGACTGAAGCTTTCTTT	CAWSPGKGGTEAFF
TRBV14	.	TRBJ2-1	TRBD2	TGTGCCAGCAGCAGAGCGGGGGAACACCTCAATGAGCAGTTCTTC	CASSRAGEHLNEQFF
TRBV6-2/TRBV6-3	.	TRBJ2-4	.	TGTGCCAGCAGCCCCCGGGGGAGAGCCAAAAACATTCAGTACTTC	CASSPRGRAKNIQYF
TRBV5-1	.	TRBJ2-1	TRBD2	TGCGCCAGCAGATCTAGCGGGAGGGACAATGAGCAGTTCTTC	CASRSSGRDNEQFF
TRBV5-4	.	TRBJ2-3	.	TGTGCCAGCAGCTGGGCGGAGGGCCAGACAGATACGCAGTATTTT	CASSWAEGQTDTQYF
TRBV7-3	once	TRBJ1-1	TRBD1	TGTGCCAGCAGCTCAGGACAGGGCTACACTGAAGCTTTCTTT	CASSSGQGYTEAFF
TRBV28	.	TRBJ2-1	.	TGTGCCAGCAGCCTAACCCAGGGTAGCTATGAGCAGTTCTTC	CASSLTQGSYEQFF
TRBV28	.	TRBJ2-4	TRBD1	TGTGCCAGCAGTTCCGACAGGGGGCGAGAAGACATTCAGTACTTC	CASSSDRGREDIQYF
TRBV6-5	few	TRBJ1-6	TRBD1	TGTGCCAGCAGGCCTCCGGGACAGGGGAATTCACCCCTCCACTTT	CASRPPGQGNSPLHF
TRBV7-2	.	TRBJ2-7	.	TGTGCCAGCAGCTTAACGGCGGGCCCTCAACCCCTCCACGAGCAGTACTTC	CASSLTAGPQPLHEQYF
TRBV4-3	.	TRBJ1-6	.	TGCGCCAGCAGCCAAGATTGGGTGGGCAGGGCCTATAATTCACCCCTCCACTTT	CASSQDWVGRAYNSPLHF
TRBV28	.	TRBJ2-1	.	TGTGCCAGCAGTTTCCTGCTGTCTACTAGAAATGAGCAGTTCTTC	CASSFLLSTRNEQFF
TRBV4-1	.	TRBJ2-5	TRBD2	TGCGCCAGCAGCCTTAGTAGCGGGGGGGGAGAGACCCAGTACTTC	CASSLSSGGGETQYF
TRBV28	.	TRBJ1-1	TRBD1	TGTGCCAGCAGCACGGACAGGGGGCGTCGTACTGAAGCTTTCTTT	CASSTDRGRRTEAFF
TRBV27	.	TRBJ2-2	TRBD2	TGTGCCAGCATCAAAAGGGTGACTAGCGGGACCGGGGAGCTGTTTTTT	CASIKRVTSGTGELFF
TRBV11-2	.	TRBJ1-1	.	TGTGCCAGCAGCTCGCAGGGGAACACTGAAGCTTTCTTT	CASSSQGNTEAFF
TRBV7-3	.	TRBJ2-1	.	TGTGCCAGCAGCCCACCAGGGCGGTCCTACAATGAGCAGTTCTTC	CASSPPGRSYNEQFF
TRBV18	.	TRBJ2-1	.	TGTGCCAGCTCACCACCGGGGCCCAATGAGCAGTTCTTC	CASSPPGPNEQFF